The clone carrying this TCR beta chain was seen more than once but under ten times. The sample is drawn from a study of blood T cell repertoires in COVID-19. Whole-study context: The United States, Italy and Spain provided the acute and convalescent COVID-19 samples. Sample material is recorded as cDNA or gDNA derived from T cells, B-cell-depleted T cells, or PBMCs.

As originally analysed: Quantification of nucleated cells was approximated via reference gene primer amplification. Profiling relied on immunoSEQ multiplex PCR, and the TCRdb table lists in-frame clones only, not all of them. That table is the source of V, J and clone size, and D and trimming were worked out from the DNA. The sample contains some 110,000 clones, roughly 88% of which appear only once. The germline V gene has CDR1 SGHRS and CDR2 YFSETQ. V was shortened by 0 bases and J by 0 bases, with 11 bases between the two germline ends. There are 16 residues in the CDR3. This TCR was recovered from a woman in her 70s with acute or convalescent COVID-19. V gene TRBV5-1 combines with J gene TRBJ2-3; TRBD2 might be the D (6 bases). The sequenced material came from peripheral blood. The DNA of the CDR3 is TGCGCCAGCAGCTTGGAGGCTAGCGCCAGCACAGATACGCAGTATTTT. This sequence encodes CASSLEASASTDTQYF.